This T cell receptor (beta chain) was recorded in a study of blood T cell repertoires in COVID-19. Study-level information: There were acute and convalescent COVID-19 samples, and they came from the United States, Italy and Spain.

Germline assignment: CDR1 LGHDT and CDR2 YNNKEL (reference sequence). The CDR3 runs 14 residues. Trimming took off 2 bases at V and 5 bases at J, with 10 bases between the two ends. Profiling relied on immunoSEQ multiplex PCR, and the TCRdb table lists in-frame clones only, not all of them. Of some 190,000 clones detected, around 87% appear once; the ten largest clones hold 20% to 25%. This sequence joins TRBV3-1 (or the pseudogene TRBV3-2) and TRBJ1-5; no clear D. The sequencing input was PBMCs or T cells enriched from blood (not recorded which). The clonotype originates from a woman aged 40 to 50 in a cohort exposed to, infected with or recovered from COVID-19 (not recorded which). The CDR3 DNA reads as TGTGCCAGCAGCCAAAACCGGGGAGATCAGCCCCAGCATTTT. Translated: CASSQNRGDQPQHF.